The 6 T cell receptor beta chains below were found in one sample sequenced in a study of identical twins listed by TCRdb under 2016. The library was obtained by 5' RACE. TCRdb shows the sequencer as Illumina HiSeq 2000. The raw public reads went through TCRdb reprocessing: fastp at Q25, MiXCR clone calling, in-frame beta chains kept. Rows merge per CDR3 protein into single entries with the most common DNA and genes. This sample has more than 350,000 distinct CDR3 sequences in its table, and around 9% of those were observed once. The biggest ten clones account for 8% to 9.5% of the sample. Sequencing was performed on naive T cells sorted from blood. Sample cell subset or site, as interpreted from the label and publication: cells isolated with a human naive T-cell isolation kit. These TCRs come from a woman aged 50 to 60 in good health.

This clonotype occurred many times. The rearrangement uses TRBV6-5 and TRBJ1-4, with D perhaps TRBD1 (5 bases). V gave up 3 bases and J gave up 6 bases, with 11 bases separating them. The CDR3 totals 14 residues. Germline loops: CDR1 MNHEY, CDR2 SVGAGI. The CDR3 protein is CASSYTGTDEKLFF. As DNA, the CDR3 is TGTGCCAGCAGTTATACCGGGACGGATGAAAAACTGTTTTTT.

This clonotype was recorded a few times. V and J are TRBV4-2 and TRBJ1-5; a weak D match, TRBD1 (5 bases). V gave up 1 base and J gave up 2 bases, with 6 bases separating them. There are 14 residues in the CDR3. From germline, CDR1 is LGHNA and CDR2 YNFKEQ. DNA for the CDR3: TGTGCCAGCAGCCAAGCCAGGGGCAATCAGCCCCAGCATTTT. This encodes CASSQARGNQPQHF.

The chain combines TRBV3-1 with TRBJ2-1, with 11 bases identical to TRBD2. The CDR3 totals 18 residues. Per the germline V gene, CDR1 is LGHDT and CDR2 is YNNKEL (reference sequence). Trimming cost V 3 bases and J 7 bases; bases outside gene matches: 14. The CDR3 nucleotides are TGTGCCAGCAGCCAGGCTAGCGGGAGGCGGGCCAAGAGAAATGAGCAGTTCTTC. It is translated as CASSQASGRRAKRNEQFF.

This clonotype was detected a few times. The chain carries TRBV7-9 and TRBJ1-4, with D unclear. The V and J ends lost 8 bases and 2 bases respectively, with 6 bases between them. CDR1 and CDR2 (germline): SEHNR, FQNEAQ (reference sequence). This CDR3 is built from 12 residues. The CDR3: CASEGTNEKLFF. CDR3 DNA: TGTGCCAGCGAAGGGACTAATGAAAAACTGTTTTTT.

The sample holds a few counts of this clonotype. The gene calls are TRBV2 and TRBJ2-1; D possibly corresponds to TRBD1 (6 bases). The germline V and J ends were trimmed by 7 bases and 9 bases, with 7 bases remaining between them. CDR1 SNHLY and CDR2 FYNNEI come from the germline V gene. The CDR3 contains 10 residues. The CDR3 region is CASTGVEQFF. CDR3 nucleotides: TGTGCCAGCACAGGGGTTGAGCAGTTCTTC.

The DNA for the CDR3 is TGTGCCAGCAGCCCTCGGCGTGGGGGGGCGAACACTGAAGCTTTCTTT. Amino acid sequence: CASSPRRGGANTEAFF. The chain employs TRBV11-2 and TRBJ1-1, with D possibly TRBD1 on 6 matching bases. Between the trimmed V and J ends, which lost 5 bases and 1 base, there was a span of 17 bases. Germline CDR1 is SGHAT and CDR2 is FQNNGV. CDR3 length equals 16 residues.